Given below is one T cell receptor (beta chain) in context. Its target is unknown. Germline V gives CDR1 SGDLS, CDR2 YYNGEE. The CDR3 runs 15 residues. V was pared by 2 bases and J by 6 bases, with 12 bases between. PCR primers comprised 60 Vbeta and 13 Jbeta primers. Clones were read by immunoSEQ multiplex PCR, and TCRdb kept only the in-frame ones, dropping some. The sample has more than 150,000 clones; approximately 81% are singletons. The sample comes from a study of cytomegalovirus exposure and HLA in healthy donors. Findings and caveats of the study: Several top significant clusters appeared, in a later analysis, to be linked to common viral pathogens.

The chain has TRBV9 and TRBJ1-6; D call uncertain. Sequenced sample: PBMCs. This receptor was obtained from a boy aged 5-17 years in good health and CMV-seronegative. CDR3 bases: TGTGCCAGCAGCGTTGCCACCGGGATTAATTCACCCCTCCACTTT. Translated: CASSVATGINSPLHF. Filled out from reference TRBV9 and TRBJ1-6, the complete variable domain reads DSGVTQTPKHLITATGQRVTLRCSPRSGDLSVYWYQQSLDQGLQFLIQYYNGEERAKGNILERFSAQQFPDLHSELNLSSLELGDSALYFCASSVATGINSPLHFGNGTRLTVT.